Here is one T cell receptor beta chain with its context. This sequence may be a read error, since a much larger clone differs from it by one base. This entry comes from a study of molecular identifiers for immune sequencing clone quantification. This CDR3 contains 11 residues. The V gene's germline CDR1 is WSHSY and CDR2 SAAADI. Naive CD8 T cells were picked out by sorting for CD8+CD4-CCR7+CD45RA+. TCRdb passed the PCR reads through MiXCR, listing each CDR3 protein once. The sample contains around 100,000 distinct CDR3 sequences, around 30% of which appear only once. This receptor was taken from a human donor in good health. Some libraries in this study had Jurkat cell RNA spiked in. Sample: naive CD8+ T cells from blood, with Jurkat cell RNA spiked in. Regarding subset: FACS-sorted CD8+CD4-CCR7+CD45RA+ naive T cells. V usage is TRBV10-2 and J usage is TRBJ2-7; D might be TRBD2 (5 bases). The CDR3 bases are TGCGCCAGCGGGGAGTGGCACGAGCAGTCCTTC. As protein: CASGEWHEQSF.